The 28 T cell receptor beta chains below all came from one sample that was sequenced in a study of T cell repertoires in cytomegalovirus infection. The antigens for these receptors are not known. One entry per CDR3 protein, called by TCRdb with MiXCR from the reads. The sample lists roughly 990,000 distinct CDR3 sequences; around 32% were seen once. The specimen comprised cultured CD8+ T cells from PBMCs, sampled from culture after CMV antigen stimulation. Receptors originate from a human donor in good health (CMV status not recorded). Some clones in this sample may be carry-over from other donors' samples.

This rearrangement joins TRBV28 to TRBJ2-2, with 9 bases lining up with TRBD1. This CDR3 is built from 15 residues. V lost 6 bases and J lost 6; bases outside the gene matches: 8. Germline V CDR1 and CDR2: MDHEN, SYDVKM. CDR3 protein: CASSSRTGEPGELFF. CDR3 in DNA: TGTGCCAGCAGCTCTAGGACAGGGGAGCCCGGGGAGCTGTTTTTT.

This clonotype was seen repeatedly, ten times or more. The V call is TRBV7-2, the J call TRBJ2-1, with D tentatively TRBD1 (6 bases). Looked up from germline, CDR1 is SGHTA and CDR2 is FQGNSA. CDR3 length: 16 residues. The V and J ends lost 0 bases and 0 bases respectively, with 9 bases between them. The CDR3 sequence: CASSLAGQTSYNEQFF. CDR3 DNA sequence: TGTGCCAGCAGCTTAGCCGGACAGACCTCCTACAATGAGCAGTTCTTC.

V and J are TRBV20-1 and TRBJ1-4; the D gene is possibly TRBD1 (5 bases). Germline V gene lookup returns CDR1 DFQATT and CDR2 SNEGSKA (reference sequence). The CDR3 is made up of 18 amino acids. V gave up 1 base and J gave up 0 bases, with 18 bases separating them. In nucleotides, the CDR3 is TGCAGTGCTAGAGCATTCCTCACCGGGACCTCAACTAATGAAAAACTGTTTTTT. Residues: CSARAFLTGTSTNEKLFF.

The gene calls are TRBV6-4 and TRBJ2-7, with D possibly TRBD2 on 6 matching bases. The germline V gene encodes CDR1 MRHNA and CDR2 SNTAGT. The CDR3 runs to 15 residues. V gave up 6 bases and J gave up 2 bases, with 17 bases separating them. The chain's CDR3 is CASSPHGGVTYEQYF. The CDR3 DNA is TGTGCCAGCAGCCCGCATGGCGGGGTCACCTACGAGCAGTACTTC.

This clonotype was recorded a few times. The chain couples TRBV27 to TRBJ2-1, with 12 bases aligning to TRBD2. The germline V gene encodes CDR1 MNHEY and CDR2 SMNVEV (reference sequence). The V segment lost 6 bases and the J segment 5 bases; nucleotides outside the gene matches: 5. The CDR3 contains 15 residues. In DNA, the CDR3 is TGTGCCAGCAGCCGATCTAGCGGGGGGGACAATGAGCAGTTCTTC. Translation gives CASSRSSGGDNEQFF.

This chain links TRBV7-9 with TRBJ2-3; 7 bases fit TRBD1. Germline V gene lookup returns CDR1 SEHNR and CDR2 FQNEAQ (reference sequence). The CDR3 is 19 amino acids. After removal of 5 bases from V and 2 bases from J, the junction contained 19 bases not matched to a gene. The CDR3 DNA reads TGTGCCAGCAGCGTCCCCCTCGGGACAGTACTAGGTTACACAGATACGCAGTATTTT. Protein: CASSVPLGTVLGYTDTQYF.

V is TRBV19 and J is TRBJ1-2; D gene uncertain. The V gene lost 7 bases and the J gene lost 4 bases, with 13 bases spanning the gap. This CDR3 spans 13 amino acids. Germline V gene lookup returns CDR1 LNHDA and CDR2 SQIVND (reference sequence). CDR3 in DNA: TGTGCCAGTACCGGTCCGGGGTTCTATGGCTACACCTTC. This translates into CASTGPGFYGYTF.

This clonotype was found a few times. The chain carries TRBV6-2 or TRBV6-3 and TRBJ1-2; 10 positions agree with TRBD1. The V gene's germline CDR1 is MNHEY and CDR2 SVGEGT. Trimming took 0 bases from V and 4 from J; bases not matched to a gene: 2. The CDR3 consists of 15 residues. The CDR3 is CASSYSRTGGYGYTF. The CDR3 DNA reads TGTGCCAGCAGTTACTCGAGGACAGGGGGCTATGGCTACACCTTC.

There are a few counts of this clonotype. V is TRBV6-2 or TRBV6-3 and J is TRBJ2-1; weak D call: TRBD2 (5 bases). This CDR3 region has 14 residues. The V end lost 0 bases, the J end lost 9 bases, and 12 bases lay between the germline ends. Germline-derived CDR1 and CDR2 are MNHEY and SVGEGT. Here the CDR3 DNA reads TGTGCCAGCAGTTACTCGGGGAGTCTCGGTGAGCAGTTCTTC. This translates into CASSYSGSLGEQFF.

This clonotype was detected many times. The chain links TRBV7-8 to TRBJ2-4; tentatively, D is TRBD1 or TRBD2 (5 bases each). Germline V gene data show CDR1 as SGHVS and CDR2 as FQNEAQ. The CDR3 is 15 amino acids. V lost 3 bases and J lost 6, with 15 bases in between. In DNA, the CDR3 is TGTGCCAGCAGCTTGGGCAAGAGTGGGGGAAACATTCAGTACTTC. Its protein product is CASSLGKSGGNIQYF.

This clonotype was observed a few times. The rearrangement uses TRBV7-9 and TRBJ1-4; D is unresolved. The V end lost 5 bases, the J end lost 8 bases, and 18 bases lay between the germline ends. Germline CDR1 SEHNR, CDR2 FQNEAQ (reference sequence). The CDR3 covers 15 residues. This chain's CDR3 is CASSHRAAGEEKLFF. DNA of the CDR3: TGTGCCAGCAGCCACCGGGCGGCCGGGGAGGAAAAACTGTTTTTT.

CDR3 in amino acids: CASSRIQGWDQPQHF. The CDR3 bases are TGTGCCAGCAGCCGAATTCAGGGGTGGGATCAGCCCCAGCATTTT. V gene TRBV5-5 combines with J gene TRBJ1-5; perhaps TRBD1 as D (6 bases). The CDR3 runs to 15 residues. V was cut by 4 bases and J by 5 bases, with 16 bases left in between. Germline loops: CDR1 SGHKS, CDR2 YYEKEE (reference sequence).

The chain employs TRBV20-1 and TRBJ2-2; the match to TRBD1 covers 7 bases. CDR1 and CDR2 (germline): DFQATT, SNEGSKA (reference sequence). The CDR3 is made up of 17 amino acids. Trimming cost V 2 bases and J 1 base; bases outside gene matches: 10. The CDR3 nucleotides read TGCAGTGCTAGAATAGGTGTCAGGACAGGGAACACCGGGGAGCTGTTTTTT. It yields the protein CSARIGVRTGNTGELFF.

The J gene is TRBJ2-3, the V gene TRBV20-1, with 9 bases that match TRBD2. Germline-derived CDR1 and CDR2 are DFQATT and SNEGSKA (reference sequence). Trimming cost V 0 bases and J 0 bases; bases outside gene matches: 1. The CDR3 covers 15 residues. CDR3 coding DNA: TGCAGTGCTAGAGAGCTAGCGGGGAGCACAGATACGCAGTATTTT. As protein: CSARELAGSTDTQYF.

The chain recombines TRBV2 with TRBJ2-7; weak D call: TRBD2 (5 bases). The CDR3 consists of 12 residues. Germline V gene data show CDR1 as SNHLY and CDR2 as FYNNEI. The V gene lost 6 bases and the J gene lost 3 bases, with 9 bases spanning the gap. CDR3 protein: CASRDSFYEQYF. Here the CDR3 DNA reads TGTGCCAGCAGGGACTCCTTCTACGAGCAGTACTTC.

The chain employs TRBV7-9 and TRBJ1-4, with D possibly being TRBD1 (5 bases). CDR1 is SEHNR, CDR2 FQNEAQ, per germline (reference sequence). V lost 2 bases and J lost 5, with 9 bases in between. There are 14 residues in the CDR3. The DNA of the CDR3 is TGTGCCAGCAGCTTACAGTCAGGGAATGAAAAACTGTTTTTT. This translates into CASSLQSGNEKLFF.

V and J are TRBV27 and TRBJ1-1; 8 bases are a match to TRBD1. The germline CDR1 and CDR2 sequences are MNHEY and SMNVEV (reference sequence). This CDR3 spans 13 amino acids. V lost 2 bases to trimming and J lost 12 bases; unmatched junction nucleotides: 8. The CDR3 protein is CASSLVSGGTTFF. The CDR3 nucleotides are TGTGCCAGCAGTTTAGTGTCAGGGGGCACAACTTTCTTT.

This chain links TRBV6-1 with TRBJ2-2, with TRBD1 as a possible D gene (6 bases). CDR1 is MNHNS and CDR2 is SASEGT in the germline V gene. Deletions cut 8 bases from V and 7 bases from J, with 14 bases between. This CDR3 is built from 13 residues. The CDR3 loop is CASRKGVVGELFF. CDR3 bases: TGTGCCAGCCGGAAGGGGGTAGTCGGGGAGCTGTTTTTT.

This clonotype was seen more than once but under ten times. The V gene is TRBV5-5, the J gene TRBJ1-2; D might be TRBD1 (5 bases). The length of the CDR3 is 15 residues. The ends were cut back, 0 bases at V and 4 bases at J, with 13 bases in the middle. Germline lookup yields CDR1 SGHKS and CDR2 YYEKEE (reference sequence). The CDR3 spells CASSLDPRVSYGYTF. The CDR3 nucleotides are TGTGCCAGCAGCTTGGACCCCAGGGTATCCTATGGCTACACCTTC.

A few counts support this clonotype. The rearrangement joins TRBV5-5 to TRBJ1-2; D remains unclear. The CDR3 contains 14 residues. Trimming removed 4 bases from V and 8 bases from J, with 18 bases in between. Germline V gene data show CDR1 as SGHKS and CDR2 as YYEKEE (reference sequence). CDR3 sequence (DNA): TGTGCCAGCAGCCCACAGACCGCCGGCGGGGGCTACACCTTC. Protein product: CASSPQTAGGGYTF.

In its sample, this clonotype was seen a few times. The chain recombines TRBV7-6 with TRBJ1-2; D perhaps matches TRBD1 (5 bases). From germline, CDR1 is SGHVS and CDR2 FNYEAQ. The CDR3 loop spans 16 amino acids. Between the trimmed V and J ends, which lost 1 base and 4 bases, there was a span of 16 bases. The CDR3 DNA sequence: TGTGCCAGCAGCTTAGGAAGTCCCGGGGGGTTCTATGGCTACACCTTC. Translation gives CASSLGSPGGFYGYTF.

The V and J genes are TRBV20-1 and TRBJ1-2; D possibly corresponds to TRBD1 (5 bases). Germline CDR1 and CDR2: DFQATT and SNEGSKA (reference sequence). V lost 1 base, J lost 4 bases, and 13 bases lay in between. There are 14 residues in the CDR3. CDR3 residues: CSARVAGHGYGYTF. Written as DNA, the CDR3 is TGCAGTGCTAGAGTGGCAGGGCACGGCTATGGCTACACCTTC.

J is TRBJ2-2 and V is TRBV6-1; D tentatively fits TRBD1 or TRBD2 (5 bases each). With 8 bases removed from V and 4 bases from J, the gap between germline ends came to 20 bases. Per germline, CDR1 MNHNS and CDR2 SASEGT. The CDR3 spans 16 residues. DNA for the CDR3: TGTGCCAGCGCCCTTACGCGAGGGGCGGTCACCGGGGAGCTGTTTTTT. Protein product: CASALTRGAVTGELFF.

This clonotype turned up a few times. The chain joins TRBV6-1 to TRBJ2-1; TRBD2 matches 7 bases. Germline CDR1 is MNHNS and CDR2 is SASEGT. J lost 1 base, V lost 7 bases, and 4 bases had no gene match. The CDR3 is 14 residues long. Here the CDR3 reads CASKERGSYNEQFF. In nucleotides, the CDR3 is TGTGCCAGCAAGGAGCGGGGTTCCTACAATGAGCAGTTCTTC.

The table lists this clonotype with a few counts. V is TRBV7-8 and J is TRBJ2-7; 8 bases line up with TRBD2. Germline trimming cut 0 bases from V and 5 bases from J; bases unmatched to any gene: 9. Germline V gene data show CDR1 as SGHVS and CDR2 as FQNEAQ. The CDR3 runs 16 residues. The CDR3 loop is CASSLAGRGARNEQYV. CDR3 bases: TGTGCCAGCAGCTTAGCGGGGCGGGGGGCGAGGAACGAGCAGTACGTC.

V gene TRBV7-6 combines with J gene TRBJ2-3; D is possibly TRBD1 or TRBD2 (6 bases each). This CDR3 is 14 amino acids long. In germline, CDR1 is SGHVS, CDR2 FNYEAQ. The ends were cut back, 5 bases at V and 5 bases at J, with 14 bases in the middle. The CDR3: CASSQMGGRDTQYF. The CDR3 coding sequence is TGTGCCAGCAGCCAAATGGGGGGCCGAGATACGCAGTATTTT. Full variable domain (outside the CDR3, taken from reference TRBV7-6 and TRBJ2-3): GAGVSQSPRYKVTKRGQDVALRCDPISGHVSLYWYRQALGQGPEFLTYFNYEAQQDKSGLPNDRFSAERPEGSISTLTIQRTEQRDSAMYRCASSQMGGRDTQYFGPGTRLTVL.

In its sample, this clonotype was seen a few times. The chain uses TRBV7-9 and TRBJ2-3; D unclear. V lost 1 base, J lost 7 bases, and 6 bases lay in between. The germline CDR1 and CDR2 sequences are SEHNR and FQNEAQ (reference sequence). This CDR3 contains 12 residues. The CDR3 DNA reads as TGTGCCAGCAGCTTAGTCAGCCATACGCAGTATTTT. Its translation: CASSLVSHTQYF.

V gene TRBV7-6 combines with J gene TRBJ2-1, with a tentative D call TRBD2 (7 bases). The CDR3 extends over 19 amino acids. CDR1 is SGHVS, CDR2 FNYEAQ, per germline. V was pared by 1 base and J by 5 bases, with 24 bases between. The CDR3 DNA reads TGTGCCAGCAGCTTAGTCCCGGGGGGCCTAAATCGGGAAGACAATGAGCAGTTCTTC. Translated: CASSLVPGGLNREDNEQFF.